The 27 T cell receptor beta chains in this list originate from one sample, sequenced in a study of CD8 T cells in Susac syndrome. The RNA, about 0.45 to 1 ug, was put through reverse transcription using random hexamers. TCRdb re-analysed the immunoSEQ multiplex PCR reads in MiXCR, keeping a single row per CDR3 protein. The sample holds some 180,000 distinct CDR3 sequences; around 90% are singletons and the top ten take 0.075% to 0.095%. The sequenced sample consisted of CD4+ T cells from PBMCs. These receptors were taken from a human donor with Susac syndrome.

The chain employs TRBV9 and TRBJ2-6; D is uncertain. Germline CDR1 is SGDLS and CDR2 is YYNGEE. The CDR3 spans 19 residues. V lost 0 bases, J lost 0 bases, and 16 bases lay in between. The CDR3 protein is CASSVAVPTASSGANVLTF. DNA of the CDR3: TGTGCCAGCAGCGTAGCTGTCCCTACTGCCAGCTCTGGGGCCAACGTCCTGACTTTC.

This chain uses TRBV7-3 with TRBJ1-1; no firm D call. V gave up 6 bases and J gave up 4 bases, with 18 bases separating them. The CDR3 has 15 amino acids. Germline V lookup: CDR1 SGHTA, CDR2 FQGTGA. This chain's CDR3 is CASSKDGLSGTEAFF. The CDR3 DNA follows: TGTGCCAGCAGTAAGGACGGACTTAGCGGCACTGAAGCTTTCTTT.

This chain uses TRBV18 with TRBJ1-2; possible D gene TRBD1, 6 bases. Germline CDR1 and CDR2: KGHSH and LQKENI. The CDR3 consists of 13 residues. V gave up 3 bases and J gave up 6 bases, with 11 bases separating them. CDR3 region: CASSPNRVDGYTF. DNA for the CDR3: TGTGCCAGCTCACCTAACAGGGTGGATGGCTACACCTTC.

The chain joins TRBV3-1 to TRBJ2-7; 9 bases match TRBD2. Germline CDR1 is LGHDT and CDR2 is YNNKEL (reference sequence). With 4 bases clipped from V and 4 bases from J, the junction kept 2 bases outside the gene matches. The CDR3 runs to 13 residues. The CDR3 bases are TGTGCCAGCAGCCGACTAGCGGAGTACGAGCAGTACTTC. Encoded protein: CASSRLAEYEQYF.

J is TRBJ1-5 and V is TRBV4-2; 7 positions match TRBD1. CDR1 is LGHNA, CDR2 YNFKEQ, per germline. The CDR3 has 16 amino acids. Germline trimming cut 0 bases from V and 3 bases from J; bases unmatched to any gene: 5. CDR3 amino acids: CASSQDQTGNNQPQHF. For the CDR3, the DNA is TGTGCCAGCAGCCAAGACCAGACAGGGAACAATCAGCCCCAGCATTTT.

The CDR3 nucleotides are TGTGCCAGTAGTATAGTGTTACCGGGACAGGGGGCAAGAGAGACCCAGTACTTC. As protein: CASSIVLPGQGARETQYF. The chain recombines TRBV19 with TRBJ2-5; 12 bases fit TRBD1. The CDR3 is 18 amino acids. J gave up 4 bases and V 1 base, and 10 bases lay outside the gene matches. Germline V lookup: CDR1 LNHDA, CDR2 SQIVND (reference sequence).

This clonotype was observed a single time. V is TRBV28 and J is TRBJ2-7; a weak D match, TRBD1 (6 bases). V lost 1 base, J lost 3 bases, and 7 bases lay in between. The CDR3 is made up of 13 amino acids. Germline V gene sequence: CDR1 MDHEN, CDR2 SYDVKM. CDR3 sequence reads: CASSLSGDYEQYF. In nucleotides, the CDR3 is TGTGCCAGCAGTTTATCAGGGGACTACGAGCAGTACTTC. Full variable domain (remainder filled in from reference TRBV28 and TRBJ2-7): DVKVTQSSRYLVKRTGEKVFLECVQDMDHENMFWYRQDPGLGLRLIYFSYDVKMKEKGDIPEGYSVSREKKERFSLILESASTNQTSMYLCASSLSGDYEQYFGPGTRLTVT.

The rearrangement uses TRBV2 and TRBJ2-7; D may be TRBD1 (5 bases). The V end was cut by 5 bases, the J end by 5 bases, with 10 bases between. There are 12 residues in the CDR3. Germline assignment: CDR1 SNHLY and CDR2 FYNNEI. The CDR3 loop reads CASSIRDHEQYF. CDR3 bases: TGTGCCAGCAGTATCAGGGATCACGAGCAGTACTTC.

This chain uses TRBV14 with TRBJ2-2, with TRBD1 identical over 7 bases. The length of the CDR3 is 16 residues. The ends lost 1 base at V and 5 bases at J; junction bases unmatched: 7. Germline CDR1 and CDR2: SGHDN and FVKESK. CDR3 protein: CASSQVVAGGTGELFF. In DNA, the CDR3 is TGTGCCAGCAGCCAAGTCGTGGCAGGGGGAACCGGGGAGCTGTTTTTT. The complete variable domain, with remaining parts taken from reference TRBV14 and TRBJ2-2, reads EAGVTQFPSHSVIEKGQTVTLRCDPISGHDNLYWYRRVMGKEIKFLLHFVKESKQDESGMPNNRFLAERTGGTYSTLKVQPAELEDSGVYFCASSQVVAGGTGELFFGEGSRLTVL.

The CDR3 bases are TGCAGTGCCCCAAGGGGGCTCTGGGAGCAGTACTTC. It is translated as CSAPRGLWEQYF. This sequence joins TRBV20-1 and TRBJ2-7, with 7 bases identical to TRBD1. Germline V gene data show CDR1 as DFQATT and CDR2 as SNEGSKA (reference sequence). The CDR3 totals 12 residues. Trimming took 6 bases from V and 7 from J; bases not matched to a gene: 9.

This rearrangement joins TRBV20-1 to TRBJ2-7; 11 nucleotides align to TRBD2. The junction had 7 bases not matched to a gene; V was cut back by 0 bases and J by 0 bases. The V gene's germline CDR1 is DFQATT and CDR2 SNEGSKA (reference sequence). The CDR3 is 17 amino acids. The CDR3 region has the DNA TGCAGTGCTAGAGATAGACTAGCGGGGATCAGCTCCTACGAGCAGTACTTC. Translated: CSARDRLAGISSYEQYF.

This clonotype appeared once. The chain couples TRBV6-1 to TRBJ2-5, with D perhaps given as TRBD1 or TRBD2 (5 bases each). Germline V CDR1 and CDR2: MNHNS, SASEGT. V lost 1 base and J lost 4, with 10 bases in between. The CDR3 contains 14 residues. Written as DNA, the CDR3 is TGTGCCAGCAGTGAAGGGGGGTTTGGAGAGACCCAGTACTTC. Translating it yields CASSEGGFGETQYF.

This sequence joins TRBV12-3 or TRBV12-4 and TRBJ1-3; no firm D call. This CDR3 contains 14 residues. V lost 2 bases to trimming and J lost 0 bases, with 5 bases between them. The CDR3: CASSLSSSGNTIYF. As DNA, the CDR3 is TGTGCCAGCAGTTTATCCAGCTCTGGAAACACCATATATTTT.

This sequence joins TRBV6-1 and TRBJ2-1, with a possible D match to TRBD1 (6 bases). CDR3 length: 16 residues. Germline assignment: CDR1 MNHNS and CDR2 SASEGT. V shed 1 base and J shed 0 bases, with 10 bases lying between them. The chain's CDR3 is CASSEVQGHSYNEQFF. CDR3 DNA: TGTGCCAGCAGTGAAGTTCAGGGGCACTCCTACAATGAGCAGTTCTTC.

This chain links TRBV9 with TRBJ2-5, with TRBD1 matching over 8 bases. CDR3 length: 14 amino acids. Germline trimming cut 5 bases from V and 7 bases from J; bases unmatched to any gene: 10. Germline CDR1 SGDLS, CDR2 YYNGEE. The CDR3 coding sequence is TGTGCCAGCAGTGAGACAGGGGCTCTAGCGACCCAGTACTTC. It translates to CASSETGALATQYF.

The chain uses TRBV18 and TRBJ2-1; TRBD2 aligns across 9 bases. This CDR3 region has 13 residues. The J segment lost 9 bases and the V segment lost 1 base, leaving 1 base of the junction unmatched. The V gene's germline CDR1 is KGHSH and CDR2 LQKENI. The CDR3 protein is CASSPLTSGEQFF. The CDR3 DNA sequence: TGTGCCAGCTCACCACTGACTAGCGGTGAGCAGTTCTTC.

The rearrangement links TRBV12-3 or TRBV12-4 to TRBJ2-7; possibly TRBD1 for D (6 bases). V was pared by 2 bases and J by 6 bases, with 11 bases between. The CDR3 has 13 residues. This CDR3 is CASSLKGVSEQYF. The CDR3 nucleotides are TGTGCCAGCAGTTTAAAGGGGGTATCCGAGCAGTACTTC.

V gene TRBV12-3 or TRBV12-4 combines with J gene TRBJ2-3; 7 bases align to TRBD2. The CDR3 spans 15 residues. V was clipped by 2 bases and J by 4 bases; unmatched bases: 6. The CDR3 bases are TGTGCCAGCAGTTTATCCGGGACTAAGGCAGATACGCAGTATTTT. This codes for CASSLSGTKADTQYF.

The chain recombines TRBV19 with TRBJ2-2; TRBD2 agrees at 10 bases. The CDR3 totals 18 residues. Germline V gene data show CDR1 as LNHDA and CDR2 as SQIVND (reference sequence). Unmatched junction bases numbered 7, after V lost 0 bases and J lost 3 bases. CDR3 nucleotide sequence: TGTGCCAGTAGTATAGACCCTAGCGGGAGAATGGACACCGGGGAGCTGTTTTTT. It codes for CASSIDPSGRMDTGELFF.

In DNA form, the CDR3 reads TGCGCCAGCAGGTCTAGCGGGAGTTCCGAAGAGACCCAGTACTTC. It translates to CASRSSGSSEETQYF. The V call is TRBV5-1, the J call TRBJ2-5; 10 bases line up with TRBD2. This CDR3 contains 15 residues. Germline-derived CDR1 and CDR2 are SGHRS and YFSETQ. The ends lost 5 bases at V and 3 bases at J; junction bases unmatched: 7. Full variable domain (rest looked up from reference TRBV5-1 and TRBJ2-5): KAGVTQTPRYLIKTRGQQVTLSCSPISGHRSVSWYQQTPGQGLQFLFEYFSETQRNKGNFPGRFSGRQFSNSRSEMNVSTLELGDSALYLCASRSSGSSEETQYFGPGTRLLVL.

The chain carries TRBV6-1 and TRBJ2-7, with TRBD2 matching 8 bases. Losses at the gene ends were 6 bases for V and 5 bases for J; bases not matched to a gene: 6. The CDR3 runs to 13 residues. Looked up from germline, CDR1 is MNHNS and CDR2 is SASEGT. CDR3 protein: CASRDGLADEQYF. The CDR3 region has the DNA TGTGCCAGCAGAGACGGACTAGCAGACGAGCAGTACTTC.

The chain has TRBV4-1 and TRBJ2-1; 7 nucleotides line up with TRBD2. The CDR3 covers 15 residues. CDR1 and CDR2 (germline): MGHRA, YSYEKL. With 0 bases clipped from V and 5 bases from J, the junction kept 4 bases outside the gene matches. DNA of the CDR3: TGCGCCAGCAGCCAAGATGCTAGCGGTAACAATGAGCAGTTCTTC. Translating gives CASSQDASGNNEQFF.

The chain employs TRBV19 and TRBJ1-3; 7 bases fit TRBD1. The germline V gene encodes CDR1 LNHDA and CDR2 SQIVND (reference sequence). The CDR3 is 13 amino acids. Trimming at V came to 9 bases and at J to 7 bases, leaving 9 bases not matched to a gene. The CDR3 DNA is TGTGCCAGGAGACCTCAGACAGGGAACACCATATATTTT. This codes for CARRPQTGNTIYF.

V is TRBV15 and J is TRBJ1-1, with D possibly being TRBD1 (5 bases). The CDR3 totals 15 residues. Trimming took 0 bases from V and 6 from J, leaving 14 bases between them. CDR1 is LNHNV and CDR2 is YYDKDF in the germline V gene (reference sequence). The CDR3 region is CATSRDTGTFAEAFF. The CDR3, as DNA: TGTGCCACCAGCAGAGATACGGGGACCTTCGCTGAAGCTTTCTTT.

The chain carries TRBV10-2 and TRBJ1-1; TRBD1 matches 7 bases. Per the germline V gene, CDR1 is WSHSY and CDR2 is SAAADI. The CDR3 has 13 amino acids. J was trimmed by 5 bases and V by 6 bases; bases with no gene match: 6. In DNA, the CDR3 is TGCGCCAGCAGGATCGACAGGGAGACTGAAGCTTTCTTT. Protein sequence: CASRIDRETEAFF.

J is TRBJ2-4 and V is TRBV28, with 15 nucleotides matching TRBD2. Germline assignment: CDR1 MDHEN and CDR2 SYDVKM. The CDR3 runs 19 residues. The V and J ends lost 8 bases and 1 base, in that order; junction bases with no gene match: 12. The CDR3 loop is CASFPGTSGRISAKNIQYF. The DNA of the CDR3 is TGTGCCAGCTTTCCCGGGACTAGCGGGAGGATATCGGCCAAAAACATTCAGTACTTC.

The V and J genes are TRBV27 and TRBJ1-1; TRBD1 aligns across 7 bases. The CDR3 sequence is 13 residues long. Germline V gene data show CDR1 as MNHEY and CDR2 as SMNVEV (reference sequence). The V and J ends lost 4 bases and 7 bases, in that order; junction bases with no gene match: 6. The CDR3 DNA reads as TGTGCCAGCAGTTACAGGGGTGATAGTGAAGCTTTCTTT. Residues: CASSYRGDSEAFF.